The 10 T cell receptor beta chains below come from one sample, sequenced in a study of blood T cell repertoires in COVID-19. Some clones are missing from TCRdb's copy, which holds only in-frame ones; the method was immunoSEQ multiplex PCR. Among under 95,000 clones listed, almost 85% were seen once. Sample: peripheral blood. Every receptor here comes from a man aged 50 to 60 with acute or convalescent COVID-19.

The chain couples TRBV11-2 to TRBJ2-7, with 10 bases matching TRBD2. The J segment lost 2 bases and the V segment lost 6 bases, leaving 7 bases of the junction unmatched. This CDR3 is 15 amino acids long. Germline values: CDR1 SGHAT, CDR2 FQNNGV. CDR3 sequence reads: CASSLAGETAYEQYF. The CDR3 DNA reads TGTGCCAGCAGTCTAGCGGGAGAAACGGCCTACGAGCAGTACTTC.

This chain uses TRBV6-2 or TRBV6-3 with TRBJ1-5; maybe TRBD1 (5 bases). V was trimmed by 0 bases and J by 11 bases, leaving 17 bases between them. This CDR3 spans 15 amino acids. The germline V gene encodes CDR1 MNHEY and CDR2 SVGEGT. CDR3: CASSYSGPSIPAQHF. The DNA for the CDR3 is TGTGCCAGCAGTTACTCGGGGCCTAGTATCCCCGCCCAGCATTTT.

CDR3 in amino acids: CASSLDISNTGELFF. CDR3 DNA: TGTGCCAGCAGCCTGGACATATCGAACACCGGGGAGCTGTTTTTT. The chain recombines TRBV7-2 with TRBJ2-2; the D gene is possibly TRBD1 (5 bases). Germline lookup yields CDR1 SGHTA and CDR2 FQGNSA. V was trimmed by 5 bases and J by 0 bases, leaving 10 bases between them. The CDR3 is 15 residues long. Full variable domain (missing parts from reference TRBV7-2 and TRBJ2-2): GAGVSQSPSNKVTEKGKDVELRCDPISGHTALYWYRQSLGQGLEFLIYFQGNSAPDKSGLPSDRFSAERTGGSVSTLTIQRTQQEDSAVYLCASSLDISNTGELFFGEGSRLTVL.

This clone came up a few times. The chain combines TRBV5-1 with TRBJ2-7; TRBD2 matches 8 bases. V was clipped by 5 bases and J by 5 bases; unmatched bases: 9. Per the germline V gene, CDR1 is SGHRS and CDR2 is YFSETQ. This CDR3 contains 14 residues. Here the CDR3 DNA reads TGCGCCAGCAGTGAGATGACAGCGGGGGACGAGCAGTACTTC. It encodes CASSEMTAGDEQYF. Based on the CDR3 plus reference TRBV5-1 and TRBJ2-7, the full variable domain is KAGVTQTPRYLIKTRGQQVTLSCSPISGHRSVSWYQQTPGQGLQFLFEYFSETQRNKGNFPGRFSGRQFSNSRSEMNVSTLELGDSALYLCASSEMTAGDEQYFGPGTRLTVT.

A note on this clone: Being one base from a much bigger clone, this may be a read error. The chain is built from TRBV6-2 or TRBV6-3 and TRBJ1-1; a possible D gene is TRBD1 (6 bases). Trimming took off 6 bases at V and 1 base at J, with 9 bases between the two ends. The CDR3 is 13 residues long. Per the germline V gene, CDR1 is MNHEY and CDR2 is SVGEGT. For the CDR3, the DNA is TGTGCCAGCAGCCCACAGGGGAACACTGAAGCTTTCTTT. Residues: CASSPQGNTEAFF.

The chain couples TRBV12-5 to TRBJ2-3; TRBD1 matches at 12 bases. V was pared by 6 bases and J by 3 bases, with 7 bases of the junction left unmatched. This CDR3 is built from 16 residues. Germline loops: CDR1 LGHNT, CDR2 FRNRAP. The CDR3 sequence: CASGLGDRGRTDTQYF. The DNA of the CDR3 is TGTGCTAGTGGCCTGGGGGACAGGGGGCGTACAGATACGCAGTATTTT.

This clone is medium-sized within its sample. The gene calls are TRBV19 and TRBJ2-2; 7 positions agree with TRBD1. Per germline, CDR1 LNHDA and CDR2 SQIVND (reference sequence). The CDR3 sequence is 16 residues long. The junction had 6 bases not matched to a gene; V was cut back by 5 bases and J by 0 bases. The CDR3 spells CASSVRQGSNTGELFF. Written as DNA, the CDR3 is TGTGCCAGTAGTGTACGACAGGGATCGAACACCGGGGAGCTGTTTTTT.

V and J are TRBV15 and TRBJ2-3, with D hard to call. CDR1 and CDR2 from the germline V gene are LNHNV and YYDKDF (reference sequence). The CDR3 spans 14 residues. V lost 6 bases and J 2 bases, leaving 12 bases between the germline ends. The CDR3 reads CATRQLQSTDTQYF. The DNA for the CDR3 is TGTGCCACCAGGCAGTTACAGTCCACAGATACGCAGTATTTT.

A few counts support this clone. This sequence joins TRBV19 and TRBJ1-2; D not resolved. CDR3 length: 13 amino acids. V was cut by 4 bases and J by 8 bases, with 14 bases left in between. Germline V gene lookup returns CDR1 LNHDA and CDR2 SQIVND (reference sequence). The CDR3 loop reads CASSTPGYLGYTF. In nucleotides, the CDR3 is TGTGCCAGTAGTACCCCGGGGTACCTCGGCTACACCTTC.

The V and J genes are TRBV6-1 and TRBJ2-7, with TRBD1 identical over 7 bases. The CDR3 has 14 residues. Germline assignment: CDR1 MNHNS and CDR2 SASEGT. The ends lost 6 bases at V and 3 bases at J; junction bases unmatched: 8. CDR3 region: CASRGQTESYEQYF. CDR3 in DNA: TGTGCCAGCAGGGGACAGACAGAGAGCTACGAGCAGTACTTC.